Listed below are T cell receptor beta chains from one sample, sequenced in a study of T cells in Graves' hyperthyroidism and ophthalmopathy. From the multiplex PCR reads, TCRdb called clonotypes with MiXCR, one entry per CDR3 protein. Seen here are some 98,000 distinct CDR3 sequences, roughly 39% observed once, and the top ten hold approximately 10%. The sample was peripheral blood or thyroid tissue (not recorded which). Receptors originate from a woman aged 25 to 39 with Graves' hyperthyroidism. The CDR3 runs from the conserved cysteine through the conserved F or W. The order of the fields is clone size, V gene, J gene, D gene, CDR3 protein, CDR3 DNA. The D gene is left open where the match is weak. The size field is filled for only some rows; it gives once, few, many or a size class.

.	TRBV15	TRBJ2-6	.	CATSRAGGANVLTF	TGTGCCACCAGCAGAGCGGGGGGGGCCAACGTCCTGACTTTC
.	TRBV10-3	TRBJ2-6	TRBD1	CAIKSDRVTSGVNVLTF	TGTGCCATCAAGTCGGACAGGGTGACGTCTGGGGTCAACGTCCTGACTTTC
once	TRBV7-9	TRBJ1-2	.	CASSEQDGPYGYTF	TGTGCCAGCAGCGAGCAGGACGGACCCTATGGCTACACCTTT
many	TRBV19	TRBJ2-7	.	CASSIGTGSYEQYF	TGTGCCAGTAGCATCGGGACGGGGTCCTACGAGCAGTACTTC
.	TRBV15	TRBJ1-6	.	CATSRDLQGRNSPLHF	TGTGCCACCAGCAGAGATCTGCAGGGCAGGAATTCACCCCTCCACTTT
many	TRBV7-3	TRBJ2-2	TRBD2	CASSLIAGVPTGELFF	TGTGCCAGCAGCTTAATAGCGGGAGTGCCCACCGGGGAGCTGTTTTTT
many	TRBV2	TRBJ1-6	.	CASSASSGVESPLHF	TGTGCCAGCAGTGCGAGTTCAGGGGTTGAGTCACCCCTCCACTTT
many	TRBV7-8	TRBJ2-2	TRBD2	CASSLSGRRAGELFF	TGTGCCAGCAGCTTAAGCGGGAGGAGGGCCGGGGAGCTGTTTTTT
many	TRBV15	TRBJ1-5	.	CATSWNRVSDQPQHF	TGTGCCACCAGTTGGAACAGGGTATCCGATCAGCCCCAGCATTTT
.	TRBV2	TRBJ1-4	.	CASGAGSYEQYFGPGFATNEKLFF	.
.	TRBV2	TRBJ1-2	TRBD1	CAMDRAYGYTF	TGTGCTATGGACAGGGCCTATGGCTACACCTTC
many	TRBV12-3/TRBV12-4	TRBJ1-5	.	CASSLYLSSNQPQHF	TGTGCCAGCAGTTTATACCTTTCTTCCAATCAGCCCCAGCATTTT
many	TRBV20-1	TRBJ2-3	.	CSAQKAHGDTQYF	TGCAGTGCACAGAAGGCGCATGGAGATACGCAGTATTTT
.	TRBV25-1	TRBJ1-1	.	CASSEWGRGWTEAFF	TGTGCCAGCAGTGAATGGGGCAGGGGATGGACTGAAGCTTTCTTT
many	TRBV30	TRBJ2-3	.	CAWSVTGRSTDTQYF	TGTGCCTGGAGTGTAACGGGAAGGAGTACAGATACGCAGTATTTT
many	TRBV12-3/TRBV12-4	TRBJ2-7	.	CASTPGTTYEQYF	TGTGCCAGCACCCCGGGGACCACCTACGAGCAGTACTTC
once	TRBV2	TRBJ1-5	.	CASSEANQPQHF	TGTGCCAGCAGTGAAGCGAATCAGCCCCAGCATTTT
many	TRBV7-8	TRBJ2-2	.	CASSPSKGLRRGELFF	TGTGCCAGCAGCCCCTCGAAGGGGCTAAGGCGGGGGGAGCTGTTTTTT
many	TRBV7-2	TRBJ2-7	TRBD1	CASSQTGGLPYEQYF	TGTGCCAGCAGCCAAACAGGGGGTCTTCCCTACGAGCAGTACTTC
many	TRBV5-4	TRBJ2-7	.	CASSPGVRLYEQYF	TGTGCCAGCAGCCCGGGGGTTAGGCTCTACGAGCAGTACTTC
.	TRBV5-1	TRBJ1-2	.	CASSRGHYGYTF	TGTGCCAGCAGCAGAGGACACTATGGCTACACCTTC
many	TRBV7-9	TRBJ2-7	.	CASSSNGMAFGEQYF	TGTGCCAGCAGCTCCAACGGTATGGCCTTTGGTGAGCAGTACTTC
once	TRBV7-7	TRBJ2-2	TRBD1	CASSEGQGTNTGELFF	TGTGCTAGCAGCGAAGGACAGGGGACGAACACCGGGGAGCTGTTTTTT
many	TRBV14	TRBJ1-1	.	CASTRQDDTEAFF	TGTGCCAGCACCCGACAGGATGACACTGAAGCTTTCTTT
.	TRBV5-1	TRBJ1-2	TRBD1	CASSSGQGIDGYTF	TGCGCCAGCAGCTCGGGACAGGGGATTGATGGCTACACCTTC
once	TRBV5-1	TRBJ2-6	.	CASSLGPGGANVLTF	TGCGCCAGCAGCTTGGGACCAGGAGGGGCCAACGTCCTGACTTTC